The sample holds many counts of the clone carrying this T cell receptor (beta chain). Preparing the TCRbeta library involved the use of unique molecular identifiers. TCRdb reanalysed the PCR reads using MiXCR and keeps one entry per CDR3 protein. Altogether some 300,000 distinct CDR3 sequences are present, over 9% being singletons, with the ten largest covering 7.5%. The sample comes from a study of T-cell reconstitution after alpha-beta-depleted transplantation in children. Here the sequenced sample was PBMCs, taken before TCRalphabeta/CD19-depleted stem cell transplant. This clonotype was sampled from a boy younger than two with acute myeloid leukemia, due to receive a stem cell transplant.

The CDR3 reads CASARASGSGEQFF. The CDR3, as DNA: TGTGCCAGCGCTCGGGCTAGCGGGAGTGGTGAGCAGTTCTTC. The chain has TRBV9 and TRBJ2-1, with 10 positions matching TRBD2. The CDR3 loop spans 14 amino acids. Losses at the gene ends were 7 bases for V and 9 bases for J; bases not matched to a gene: 10. CDR1 SGDLS and CDR2 YYNGEE come from the germline V gene.